The T cell receptor (beta chain) described here comes from a study of CD8 T cells in ankylosing spondylitis. Study observations and caveats: One TCR beta motif, made up of about 8 highly homologous variants, appeared characteristic of ankylosing spondylitis blood.

A single record per CDR3 protein comes from TCRdb applying MiXCR to the 5' RACE reads. The sample has about 800,000 distinct CDR3 sequences, 12% seen once. For this clonotype: Antigen unknown.

Sequenced material: blood, either unsorted or a sorted T cell fraction (not recorded which). The TCR sequence derives from a male donor with ankylosing spondylitis.

The CDR3 DNA reads as TGTGCCAGCAGCTTAGACCCGCGCGACACCATATATTTT. Translation: CASSLDPRDTIYF. The genes are TRBV7-2 and TRBJ1-3; D not resolved. The germline V gene encodes CDR1 SGHTA and CDR2 FQGNSA. V was trimmed by 1 base and J by 8 bases, leaving 9 bases between them. CDR3 size: 13 residues.